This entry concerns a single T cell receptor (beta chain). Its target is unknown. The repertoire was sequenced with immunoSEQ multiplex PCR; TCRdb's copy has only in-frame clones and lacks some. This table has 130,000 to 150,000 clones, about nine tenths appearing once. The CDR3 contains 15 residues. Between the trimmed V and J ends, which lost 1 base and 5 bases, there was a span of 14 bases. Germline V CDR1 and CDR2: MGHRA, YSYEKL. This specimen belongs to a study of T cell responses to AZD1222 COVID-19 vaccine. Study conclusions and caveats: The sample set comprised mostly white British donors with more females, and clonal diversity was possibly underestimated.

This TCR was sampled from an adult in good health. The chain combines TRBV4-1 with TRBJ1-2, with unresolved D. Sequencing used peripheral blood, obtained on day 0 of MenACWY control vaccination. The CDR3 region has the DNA TGCGCCAGCAGCCAAGGTCGGGCCCCAGATTATGGCTACACCTTC. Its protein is CASSQGRAPDYGYTF.